The entry below gives a single TCR beta chain sequence along with its context. Its specificity is unknown. PCR amplification relied on 60 Vbeta primers (plus 13 Jbeta primers). Authors' analysis steps: The count from a later analysis was roughly 80 million unique TCR beta chains, some 10 million of them shared. The repertoire was sequenced with immunoSEQ multiplex PCR; TCRdb's copy has only in-frame clones and lacks some. V, J and clone size reflect that table, while D and trimming were determined from the DNA. The sample holds 160,000 or so clones, about 73% seen once. This entry belongs to a study of cytomegalovirus exposure and HLA in healthy donors. General observations from the study: The Asian-associated ancestry cluster reportedly had fewer N-insertions than the approximately 690-donor mean in a later analysis. Among the sequence variants, a highly shared cluster was likely an artifact of sequencing.

The CDR3 is 16 amino acids. CDR1 is MDHEN and CDR2 is SYDVKM in the germline V gene. V lost 5 bases and J lost 4; bases outside the gene matches: 10. The V and J genes are TRBV28 and TRBJ1-4; 7 positions agree with TRBD1. The receptor comes from a woman aged 40 to 55 in good health and CMV-seronegative. Input material: PBMCs. The CDR3 is CASSPPTGQLNEKLFF. The CDR3 nucleotides are TGTGCCAGCAGTCCCCCTACGGGACAGCTTAATGAAAAACTGTTTTTT.